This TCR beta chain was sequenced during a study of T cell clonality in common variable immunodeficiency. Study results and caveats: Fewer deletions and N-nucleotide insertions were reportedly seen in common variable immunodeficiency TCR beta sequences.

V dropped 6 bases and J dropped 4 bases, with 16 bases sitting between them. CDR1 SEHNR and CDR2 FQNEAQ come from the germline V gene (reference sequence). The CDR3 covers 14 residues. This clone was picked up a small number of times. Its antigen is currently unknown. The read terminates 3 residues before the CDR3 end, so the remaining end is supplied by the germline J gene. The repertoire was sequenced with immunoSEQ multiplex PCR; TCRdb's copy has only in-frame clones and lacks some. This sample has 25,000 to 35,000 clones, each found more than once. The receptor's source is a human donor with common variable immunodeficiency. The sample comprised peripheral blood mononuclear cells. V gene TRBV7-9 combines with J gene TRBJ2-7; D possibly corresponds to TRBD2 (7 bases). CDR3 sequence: CASSGGAGGYEQYF. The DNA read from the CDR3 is TGTGCCAGCAGTGGGGGGGCAGGTGGGTACGAG.